The table lists the clone carrying this T cell receptor beta chain with many counts. Its antigen is unknown. This record belongs to a study of T-cell reconstitution after alpha-beta-depleted transplantation in children. Study results and caveats: At around two months after transplant, the alpha-beta T cells were reportedly derived from several hundred expanded clones that came from non-depleted graft cells. Diversity and T-cell counts at one year after transplant derived mostly from new T cells. Recipient T cells and thymic progenitors that survived were the source of the high TCRbeta diversity seen at day 60 in some patients.

Germline lookup yields CDR1 MNHEY and CDR2 SMNVEV (reference sequence). After removal of 8 bases from V and 4 bases from J, the junction contained 1 base not matched to a gene. This CDR3 has 13 residues. Construction of the TCRbeta library involved unique molecular identifiers. Via MiXCR, TCRdb re-called the PCR reads, giving one row per CDR3 protein. The sample contains fewer than 550,000 distinct CDR3 sequences, under 12% of which appear only once. This rearrangement joins TRBV27 to TRBJ2-1; 11 bases fit TRBD1. The clonotype originates from a child aged 2 to 10 with inherited bone marrow failure, due to receive a stem cell transplant. The sequences come from PBMCs, collected before TCRalphabeta/CD19-depleted stem cell transplant. CDR3 bases: TGTGCCAGCCGGGACAGGGGGTACAATGAGCAGTTCTTC. It codes for CASRDRGYNEQFF.